This T cell receptor (beta chain) is from a study of blood T cell repertoires in COVID-19. Study-level information: Either two negative PCRs, clearance, or symptom resolution qualified Cohort 3 donors as recovered.

The table came from immunoSEQ multiplex PCR; TCRdb's copy has only in-frame clones and leaves some out. Here the sample spans a few hundred thousand clones, around 87% being singletons. Participant-reported clinical history was the basis for cohort assignment. The TCR originated in a man aged 25-40 years in a cohort exposed to, infected with or recovered from COVID-19 (not recorded which). Sequencing was done on a sample of PBMCs or T cells enriched from blood (not recorded which).

This CDR3 reads CASSQDGRTGGSYEQYF. CDR3 in DNA: TGCGCCAGCAGCCAAGATGGGAGGACAGGGGGCTCCTACGAGCAGTACTTC. The chain carries TRBV4-1 and TRBJ2-7; 10 nucleotides match TRBD1. V lost 0 bases and J lost 0; bases outside the gene matches: 5. CDR3 size: 17 residues. Germline V gene lookup returns CDR1 MGHRA and CDR2 YSYEKL.